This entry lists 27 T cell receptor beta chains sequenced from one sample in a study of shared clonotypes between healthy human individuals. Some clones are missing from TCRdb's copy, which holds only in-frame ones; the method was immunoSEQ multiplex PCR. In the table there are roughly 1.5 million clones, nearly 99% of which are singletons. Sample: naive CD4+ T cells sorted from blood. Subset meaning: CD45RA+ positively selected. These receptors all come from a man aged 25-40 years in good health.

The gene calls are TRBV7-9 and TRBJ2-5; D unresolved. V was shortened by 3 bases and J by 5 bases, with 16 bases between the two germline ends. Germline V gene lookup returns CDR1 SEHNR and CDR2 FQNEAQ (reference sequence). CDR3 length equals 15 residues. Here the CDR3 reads CASSFSGGEWETQYF. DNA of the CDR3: TGTGCCAGCAGCTTTTCCGGTGGGGAATGGGAGACCCAGTACTTC.

CDR3 amino acids: CASSSLGDGGFEQYF. DNA of the CDR3: TGTGCCAGCAGCTCCTTGGGGGATGGGGGTTTCGAGCAGTACTTC. The V and J genes are TRBV11-2 and TRBJ2-7; the D call may be TRBD1 or TRBD2 (5 bases each). V was clipped by 4 bases and J by 6 bases, with 19 bases between them. Germline V gene data show CDR1 as SGHAT and CDR2 as FQNNGV. This CDR3 region has 15 residues.

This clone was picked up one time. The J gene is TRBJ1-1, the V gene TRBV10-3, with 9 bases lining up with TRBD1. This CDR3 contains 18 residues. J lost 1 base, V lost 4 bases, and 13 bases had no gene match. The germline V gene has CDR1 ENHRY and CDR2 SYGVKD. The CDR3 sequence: CAISGVFRGQGTNTEAFF. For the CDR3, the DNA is TGTGCCATCAGTGGAGTATTTAGGGGACAGGGAACGAACACTGAAGCTTTCTTT.

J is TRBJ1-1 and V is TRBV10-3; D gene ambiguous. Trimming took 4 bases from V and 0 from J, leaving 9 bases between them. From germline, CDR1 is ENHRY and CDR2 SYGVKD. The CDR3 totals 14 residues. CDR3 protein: CAISAEGMNTEAFF. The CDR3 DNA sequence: TGTGCCATCAGTGCTGAGGGAATGAACACTGAAGCTTTCTTT.

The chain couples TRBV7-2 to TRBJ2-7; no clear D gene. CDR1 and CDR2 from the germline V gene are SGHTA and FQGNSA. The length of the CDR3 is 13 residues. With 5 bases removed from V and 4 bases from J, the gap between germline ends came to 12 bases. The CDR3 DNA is TGTGCCAGCAGCCCCCCCTTGGAGTACGAGCAGTACTTC. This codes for CASSPPLEYEQYF.

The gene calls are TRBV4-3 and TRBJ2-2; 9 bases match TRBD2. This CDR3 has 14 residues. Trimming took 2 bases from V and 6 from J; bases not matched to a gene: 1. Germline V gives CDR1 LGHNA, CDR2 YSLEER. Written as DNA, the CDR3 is TGCGCCAGCAGCCAACCTAGCGGGGCCGGGGAGCTGTTTTTT. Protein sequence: CASSQPSGAGELFF.

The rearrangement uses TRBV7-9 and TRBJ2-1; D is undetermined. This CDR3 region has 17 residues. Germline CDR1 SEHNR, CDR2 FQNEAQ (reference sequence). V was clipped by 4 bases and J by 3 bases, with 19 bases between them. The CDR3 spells CASSSSLPFSHYNEQFF. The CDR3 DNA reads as TGTGCCAGCAGCTCAAGTCTACCCTTTTCCCACTACAATGAGCAGTTCTTC.

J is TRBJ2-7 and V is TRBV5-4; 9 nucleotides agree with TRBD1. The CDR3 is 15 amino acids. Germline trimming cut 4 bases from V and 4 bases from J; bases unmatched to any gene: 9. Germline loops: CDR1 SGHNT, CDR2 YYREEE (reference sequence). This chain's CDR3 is CASSRPSGQGYEQYF. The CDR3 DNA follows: TGTGCCAGCAGCCGCCCTTCGGGACAGGGTTACGAGCAGTACTTC.

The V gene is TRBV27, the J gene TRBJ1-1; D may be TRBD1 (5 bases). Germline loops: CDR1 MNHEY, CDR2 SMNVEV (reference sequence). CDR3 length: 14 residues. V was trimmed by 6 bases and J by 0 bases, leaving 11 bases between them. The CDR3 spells CASSDRPMNTEAFF. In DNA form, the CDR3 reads TGTGCCAGCAGCGACAGACCGATGAACACTGAAGCTTTCTTT.

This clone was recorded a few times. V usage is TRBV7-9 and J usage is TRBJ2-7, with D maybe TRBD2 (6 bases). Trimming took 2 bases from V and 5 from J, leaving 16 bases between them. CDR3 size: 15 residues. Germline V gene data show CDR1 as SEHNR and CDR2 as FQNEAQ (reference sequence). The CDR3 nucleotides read TGTGCCAGCAGCTTAATGACGGGAGTCGGCCACGAGCAGTACTTC. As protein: CASSLMTGVGHEQYF.

The CDR3 sequence is CASRLVTGLNTEAFF. CDR3 nucleotides: TGTGCAAGTCGCTTAGTAACAGGATTGAACACTGAAGCTTTCTTT. The chain recombines TRBV12-2 with TRBJ1-1; TRBD1 is the table's D call, not checked against the DNA. TRBV12-2 represents a pseudogene. The CDR3 contains 15 residues.

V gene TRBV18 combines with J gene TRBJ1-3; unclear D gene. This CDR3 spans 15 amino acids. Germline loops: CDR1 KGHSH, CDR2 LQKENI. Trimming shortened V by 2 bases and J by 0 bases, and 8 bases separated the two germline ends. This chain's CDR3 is CASSPSGNSGNTIYF. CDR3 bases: TGTGCCAGCTCACCATCGGGCAACTCTGGAAACACCATATATTTT.

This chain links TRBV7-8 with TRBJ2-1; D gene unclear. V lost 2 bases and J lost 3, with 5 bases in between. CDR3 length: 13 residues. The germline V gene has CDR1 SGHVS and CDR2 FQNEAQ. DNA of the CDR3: TGTGCCAGCAGCTTAACAGACTACAATGAGCAGTTCTTC. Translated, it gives CASSLTDYNEQFF. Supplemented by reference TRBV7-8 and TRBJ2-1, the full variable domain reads GAGVSQSPRYKVAKRGQDVALRCDPISGHVSLFWYQQALGQGPEFLTYFQNEAQLDKSGLPSDRFFAERPEGSVSTLKIQRTQQEDSAVYLCASSLTDYNEQFFGPGTRLTVL.

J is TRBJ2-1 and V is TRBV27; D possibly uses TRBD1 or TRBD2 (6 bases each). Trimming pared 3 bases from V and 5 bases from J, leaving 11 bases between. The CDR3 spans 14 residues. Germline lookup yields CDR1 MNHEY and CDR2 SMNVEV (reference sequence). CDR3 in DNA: TGTGCCAGCAGTTTCGTAGGGGGGCACAATGAGCAGTTCTTC. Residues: CASSFVGGHNEQFF.

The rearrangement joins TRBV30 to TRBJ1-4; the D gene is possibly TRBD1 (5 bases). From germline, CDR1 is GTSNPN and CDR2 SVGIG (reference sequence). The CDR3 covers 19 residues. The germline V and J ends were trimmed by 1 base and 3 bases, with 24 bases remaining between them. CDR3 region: CAWSEAVYQGELANEKLFF. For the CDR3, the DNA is TGTGCCTGGAGTGAAGCAGTCTACCAGGGAGAATTAGCTAATGAAAAACTGTTTTTT.

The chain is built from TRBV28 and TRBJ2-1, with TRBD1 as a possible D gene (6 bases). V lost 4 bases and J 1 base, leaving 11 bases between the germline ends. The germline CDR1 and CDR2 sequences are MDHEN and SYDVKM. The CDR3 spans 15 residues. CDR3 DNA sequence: TGTGCCAGCAGTTGGGGGCTCGGGTCCTACAATGAGCAGTTCTTC. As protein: CASSWGLGSYNEQFF.

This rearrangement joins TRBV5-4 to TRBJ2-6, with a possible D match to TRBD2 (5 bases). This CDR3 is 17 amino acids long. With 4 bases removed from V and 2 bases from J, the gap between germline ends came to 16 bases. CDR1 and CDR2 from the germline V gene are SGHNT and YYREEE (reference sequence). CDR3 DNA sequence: TGTGCCAGCAGCGCGAATACGAGGGTGACTGGGGCCAACGTCCTGACTTTC. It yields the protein CASSANTRVTGANVLTF.

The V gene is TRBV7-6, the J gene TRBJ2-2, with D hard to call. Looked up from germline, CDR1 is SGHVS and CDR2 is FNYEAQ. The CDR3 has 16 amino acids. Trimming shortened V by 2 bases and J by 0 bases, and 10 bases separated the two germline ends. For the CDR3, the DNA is TGTGCCAGCAGCTTAATTGTAGGACCGAACACCGGGGAGCTGTTTTTT. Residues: CASSLIVGPNTGELFF. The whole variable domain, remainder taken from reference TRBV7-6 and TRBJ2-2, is GAGVSQSPRYKVTKRGQDVALRCDPISGHVSLYWYRQALGQGPEFLTYFNYEAQQDKSGLPNDRFSAERPEGSISTLTIQRTEQRDSAMYRCASSLIVGPNTGELFFGEGSRLTVL.

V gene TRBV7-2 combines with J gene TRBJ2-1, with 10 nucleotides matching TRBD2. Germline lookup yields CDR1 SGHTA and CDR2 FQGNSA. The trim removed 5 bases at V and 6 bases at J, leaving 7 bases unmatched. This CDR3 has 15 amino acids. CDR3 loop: CASSQSGRASNEQFF. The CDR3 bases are TGTGCCAGCAGCCAAAGCGGGAGGGCGTCCAATGAGCAGTTCTTC.

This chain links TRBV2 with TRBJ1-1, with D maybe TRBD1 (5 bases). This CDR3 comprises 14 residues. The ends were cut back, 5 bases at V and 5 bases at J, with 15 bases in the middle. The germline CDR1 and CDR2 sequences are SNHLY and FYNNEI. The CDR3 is CASSPGPGRTEAFF. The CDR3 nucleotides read TGTGCCAGCAGTCCGGGACCCGGACGAACTGAAGCTTTCTTT.

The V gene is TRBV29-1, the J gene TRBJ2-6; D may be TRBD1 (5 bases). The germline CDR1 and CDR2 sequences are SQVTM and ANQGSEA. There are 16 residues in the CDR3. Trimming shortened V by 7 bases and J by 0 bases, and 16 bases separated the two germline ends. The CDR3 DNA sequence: TGCAGCGGGACGGTACAGGAGAACTCTGGGGCCAACGTCCTGACTTTC. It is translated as CSGTVQENSGANVLTF.

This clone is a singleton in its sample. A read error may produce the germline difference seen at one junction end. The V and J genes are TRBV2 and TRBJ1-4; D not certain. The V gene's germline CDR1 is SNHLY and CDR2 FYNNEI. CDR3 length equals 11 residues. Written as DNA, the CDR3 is TGTGCCAGCAGTGAAGCAAGGGTAAGGGTTTTT. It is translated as CASSEARVRVF.

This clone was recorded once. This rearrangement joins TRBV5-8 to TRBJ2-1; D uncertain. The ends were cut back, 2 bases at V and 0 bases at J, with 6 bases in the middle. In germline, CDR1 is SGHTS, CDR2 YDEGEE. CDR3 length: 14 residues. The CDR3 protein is CASSFSGSYNEQFF. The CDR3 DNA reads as TGTGCCAGCAGCTTTTCTGGCTCCTACAATGAGCAGTTCTTC.

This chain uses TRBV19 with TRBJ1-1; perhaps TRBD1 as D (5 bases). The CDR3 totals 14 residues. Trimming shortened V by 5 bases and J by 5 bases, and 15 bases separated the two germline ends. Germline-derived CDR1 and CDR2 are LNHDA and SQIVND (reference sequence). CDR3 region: CASSEKGLGTEAFF. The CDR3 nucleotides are TGTGCCAGTAGTGAAAAGGGGTTGGGAACTGAAGCTTTCTTT.

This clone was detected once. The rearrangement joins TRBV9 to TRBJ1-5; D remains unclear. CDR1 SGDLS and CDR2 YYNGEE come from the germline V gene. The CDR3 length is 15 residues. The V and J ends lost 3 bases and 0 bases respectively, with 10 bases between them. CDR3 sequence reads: CASSALPGSNQPQHF. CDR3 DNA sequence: TGTGCCAGCAGCGCCCTTCCAGGTAGCAATCAGCCCCAGCATTTT.

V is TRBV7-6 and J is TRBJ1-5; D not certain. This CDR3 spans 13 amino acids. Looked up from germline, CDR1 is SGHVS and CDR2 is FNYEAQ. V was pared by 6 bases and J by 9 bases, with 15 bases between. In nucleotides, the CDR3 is TGTGCCAGCAGTCCCACACGGGCTGGGCCCCAGCATTTT. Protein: CASSPTRAGPQHF.

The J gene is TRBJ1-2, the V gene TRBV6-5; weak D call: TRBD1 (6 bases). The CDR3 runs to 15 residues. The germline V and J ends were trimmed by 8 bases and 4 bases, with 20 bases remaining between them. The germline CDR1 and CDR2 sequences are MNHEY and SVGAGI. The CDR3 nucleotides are TGTGCCAGCCCGACGGAGGGTCAGGGGAGCTATGGCTACACCTTC. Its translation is CASPTEGQGSYGYTF.